This T cell receptor beta chain was sequenced in a study of monozygotic twins with inflammatory bowel disease. Each donor supplied more than 2 ml of blood. Germline V CDR1 and CDR2: SGHVS, FQNEAQ. This CDR3 has 15 residues. Samples each yielded cDNA through eight separate reactions. Template switching incorporated UMIs with a 6-nucleotide sample barcode. TCRdb processed the 5' RACE reads again and assigns one entry to each CDR3 protein, with no DNA. This sample's clone table lists some 200,000 distinct CDR3 sequences. Turning to this clonotype: Its antigen is not known.

Study findings and constraints: The results supported no single strong signal or clonotype associated with IBD.

The chain joins TRBV7-8 to TRBJ2-3; the D call of TRBD2 rests on TCRdb alone, since no DNA is present to check it. The clonotype originates from a human donor with ulcerative colitis or Crohn's disease, or a healthy co-twin of an affected twin (not recorded which). Specimen: blood. The CDR3 sequence: CASSLVAPREDTQYF.